A selection of T cell receptor beta chains follows, all from one sample in a study of blood T cells in healthy people across ages. TCRdb re-called the 5' RACE reads through MiXCR, storing one row per CDR3 protein. The table lists fewer than 2,000,000 distinct CDR3 sequences, 30% to 40% of them singletons, with roughly 12% in the top ten. Sequencing was done on a sample of blood. All receptors derive from a woman in her 30s in good health. CDR3s include the opening cysteine and the closing phenylalanine or tryptophan. The D gene is left open where the match is weak. The size field is filled for only some rows; it gives once, few, many or a size class.

V: TRBV2; J: TRBJ2-5; D: TRBD1; size: -; DNA: TGTGCCAGCTTATATCTGGACAGGATCCAAGAGACCCAGTACTTC; CDR3: CASLYLDRIQETQYF
V: TRBV29-1; J: TRBJ1-2; D: -; size: few; DNA: TGCAGCGTTGGGGACGGGGGCTACACCTTC; CDR3: CSVGDGGYTF
V: TRBV10-3; J: TRBJ2-7; D: -; size: many; DNA: TGTGCCATCAATCAGGCCTCCTCCTACGAGCAGTACTTC; CDR3: CAINQASSYEQYF
V: TRBV20-1; J: TRBJ1-2; D: -; size: once; DNA: TGCAGTGCTAGTTCGGGGGGCGGGGCAAACTATGGCTACACCTTC; CDR3: CSASSGGGANYGYTF
V: TRBV7-3; J: TRBJ2-5; D: -; size: -; DNA: TGTGCCAGCAGCTCCCGAGGGGGAAGGGACGAGCGGTACTTC; CDR3: CASSSRGGRDERYF
V: TRBV27; J: TRBJ1-2; D: -; size: many; DNA: TGTGCCAGCAGCTTGTCCGGGGATGGCTACACCTTC; CDR3: CASSLSGDGYTF
V: TRBV18; J: TRBJ1-5; D: -; size: few; DNA: TGTGCCAGCTCACCAGGGAAGGAGTATAGCAATCAGCCCCAGCATTTT; CDR3: CASSPGKEYSNQPQHF
V: TRBV6-2/TRBV6-3; J: TRBJ2-7; D: -; size: few; DNA: TGTGCCAGCAGCCCCGCGCGCGAAGAGAAGTACTTC; CDR3: CASSPAREEKYF
V: TRBV5-1; J: TRBJ2-7; D: -; size: -; DNA: TGCGCCAGCAGCTTGCTGACCGAGCAGTACTTC; CDR3: CASSLLTEQYF
V: TRBV29-1; J: TRBJ2-1; D: -; size: -; DNA: TGCAGCGCTGGGGCCAGGTTCTTC; CDR3: CSAGARFF
V: TRBV20-1; J: TRBJ2-2; D: -; size: -; DNA: TGCAGTGCTAGGGAAGGACTCCACACCGGGGAGCTGTTTTTT; CDR3: CSAREGLHTGELFF
V: TRBV29-1; J: TRBJ1-1; D: -; size: -; DNA: TGCAGCGCTGACGCTGAAGCTTTCTTT; CDR3: CSADAEAFF
V: TRBV20-1; J: TRBJ2-3; D: TRBD2; size: -; DNA: TGCAGTGCTAGAAAAGCGGGGATTAGCACAGATACGCAGTATTTT; CDR3: CSARKAGISTDTQYF
V: TRBV9; J: TRBJ2-3; D: TRBD2; size: few; DNA: TGTGCCAGCAGCGTAGAGGGGGGGCGGGGGGTCACAGATACGCAGTATTTT; CDR3: CASSVEGGRGVTDTQYF
V: TRBV6-1; J: TRBJ2-3; D: -; size: few; DNA: TGTGCCAGCAGTGAATCCCAGGGGATCACAGATACGCAGTATTTT; CDR3: CASSESQGITDTQYF
V: TRBV20-1; J: TRBJ2-1; D: TRBD2; size: few; DNA: TGCAGTGCTCCGCGGGGGGGCCACAATGAGCAGTTCTTC; CDR3: CSAPRGGHNEQFF
V: TRBV7-9; J: TRBJ1-5; D: -; size: few; DNA: TGTGCCAGCAGCCTAAGCGGGACCCTGTGGCCCCAGCATTTT; CDR3: CASSLSGTLWPQHF
V: TRBV14; J: TRBJ2-1; D: -; size: once; DNA: TGTGCCAGCAGCCAAGGTGGGACCGGACCCGGCCGTACGAACAATGAGCAGTTCTTC; CDR3: CASSQGGTGPGRTNNEQFF
V: TRBV20-1; J: TRBJ2-7; D: -; size: -; DNA: TGCAGTGCTAGAGAGGCTAGCGTTTCTCACGAGCAGTACTTC; CDR3: CSAREASVSHEQYF
V: TRBV2; J: TRBJ2-1; D: TRBD1; size: once; DNA: TGTGCCAGCAGCCAAAGGGGACAGGGGCCCTACAATGAGCAGTTCTTC; CDR3: CASSQRGQGPYNEQFF
V: TRBV12-5; J: TRBJ2-7; D: -; size: -; DNA: TGTGCTAGTGGTTTGGTACACTTCCTGGCAGAGCCCTACGAGCAGTACTTC; CDR3: CASGLVHFLAEPYEQYF
V: TRBV27; J: TRBJ2-7; D: TRBD2; size: -; DNA: TGTGCCAGCAGTTCATCGACTAGCGGGAGTTACGACCAGCAGTACTTC; CDR3: CASSSSTSGSYDQQYF
V: TRBV5-1; J: TRBJ2-1; D: TRBD2; size: few; DNA: TGCGCCAGCATGGATAGCGGGAGCAATGAGCAGTTCTTC; CDR3: CASMDSGSNEQFF
V: TRBV5-1; J: TRBJ1-1; D: -; size: -; DNA: TGCGCCAGCAGCTGGGGGGGGACGAACACTGAAGCTTTCTTT; CDR3: CASSWGGTNTEAFF
V: TRBV10-3; J: TRBJ2-4; D: TRBD1; size: -; DNA: TGTACCATCAGTAAAGGCGGACAGGGGGAGGCAAACATTCAGTACTTC; CDR3: CTISKGGQGEANIQYF
V: TRBV27; J: TRBJ1-6; D: TRBD1; size: -; DNA: TGTGCCAGCAGGGAAGGACAGGGGGTTGTCGCCTATAATTCACCCCTCCACTTT; CDR3: CASREGQGVVAYNSPLHF
V: TRBV7-9; J: TRBJ2-7; D: -; size: few; DNA: TGTGCCAGCAGCTTAGGAGGGGGCGGGAGGAGCGGCGAGCAGTACTTC; CDR3: CASSLGGGGRSGEQYF
V: TRBV3-1; J: TRBJ2-7; D: -; size: -; DNA: TGTGCCAGCAGCCAAGCGCACGTTGCCTACGAGCAGTACTTC; CDR3: CASSQAHVAYEQYF
V: TRBV20-1; J: TRBJ1-4; D: -; size: -; DNA: TGCAGTGCCATGCAAGAACAGGCCTCCTACGAAAAACTGTTTTTT; CDR3: CSAMQEQASYEKLFF
V: TRBV9; J: TRBJ2-6; D: -; size: -; DNA: TGTGCCAGCAGCGTAGGAGATGTTCATGAAAGCAGGGCCAACGTCCTGACTTTC; CDR3: CASSVGDVHESRANVLTF
V: TRBV20-1; J: TRBJ2-3; D: -; size: few; DNA: TGCAGTGCTGTTTCTGGGGTCACAGATACGCAGTATTTT; CDR3: CSAVSGVTDTQYF
V: TRBV15; J: TRBJ2-3; D: -; size: few; DNA: TGTGCCACCAGCAGAGCGATGGGAGGCCCTCCAGATACGCAGTATTTT; CDR3: CATSRAMGGPPDTQYF
V: TRBV6-5; J: TRBJ2-5; D: TRBD2; size: few; DNA: TGTGCCAGCAGTTTCACACTAGCGGGGATTCGGGAGACCCAGTACTTC; CDR3: CASSFTLAGIRETQYF
V: TRBV6-5; J: TRBJ2-1; D: -; size: -; DNA: TGTGCCAGCAGCCCTTCCGTTGTAGGGGGGAATGAGCAGTTCTTC; CDR3: CASSPSVVGGNEQFF
V: TRBV9; J: TRBJ2-3; D: -; size: -; DNA: TGTGCCAGCAGCGTAGAAATTCAAGATACGCAGTATTTT; CDR3: CASSVEIQDTQYF
V: TRBV9; J: TRBJ2-3; D: -; size: -; DNA: TGTGCCAGCAGCGAGGGACTCAGAGATACGCAGTATTTT; CDR3: CASSEGLRDTQYF
V: TRBV20-1; J: TRBJ2-3; D: TRBD2; size: -; DNA: TGCAGTGCTAGAGTGGCGGGAGGGGCCACAGATACGCAGTATTTT; CDR3: CSARVAGGATDTQYF
V: TRBV7-9; J: TRBJ2-5; D: -; size: few; DNA: TGTGCCAGCAGCCCAAGCCTAGAGGAGACCCAGTACTTC; CDR3: CASSPSLEETQYF
V: TRBV6-2/TRBV6-3; J: TRBJ2-6; D: -; size: -; DNA: TGTGCCAGCAGTTTCCCGGGAAGGGGAGGAGTATCTGGGGCCAACGTCCTGACTTTC; CDR3: CASSFPGRGGVSGANVLTF
V: TRBV15; J: TRBJ2-3; D: TRBD2; size: few; DNA: TGTGCCGCCAGCAGATTCACTAGCGGGGGTCGAACTAGCACAGATACGCAGTATTTT; CDR3: CAASRFTSGGRTSTDTQYF
V: TRBV3-1; J: TRBJ1-1; D: -; size: few; DNA: TGTGCCAGCAGCCAAGGTAAGGGAATGAACACTGAAGCTTTCTTT; CDR3: CASSQGKGMNTEAFF
V: TRBV5-6; J: TRBJ2-1; D: -; size: -; DNA: TGTGCCAGCAGCACGGGGACTCAACCGAAGGACGATGAGCAGTTCTTC; CDR3: CASSTGTQPKDDEQFF
V: TRBV4-2; J: TRBJ2-5; D: -; size: many; DNA: TGTGCCAGCAGCCAGCAGGTCGGATCGGAGACCCAGTACTTC; CDR3: CASSQQVGSETQYF
V: TRBV2; J: TRBJ2-7; D: TRBD2; size: -; DNA: TGTGCCAGCAGTTTCATTACTAGCGGGAATCCCCACGAGCAGTACTTC; CDR3: CASSFITSGNPHEQYF
V: TRBV11-2; J: TRBJ1-2; D: -; size: -; DNA: TGTGCCAGCAGCGTCCAAGTTTCTTACTATGGCTACACCTTC; CDR3: CASSVQVSYYGYTF
V: TRBV20-1; J: TRBJ2-1; D: -; size: -; DNA: TGCAGTGCTAGAGATCCCGGAGTGGGAGTGAATGAGCAGTTCTTC; CDR3: CSARDPGVGVNEQFF
V: TRBV20-1; J: TRBJ1-2; D: -; size: -; DNA: TGCAGTGCTGTAGCAGGTGACTATGGCTACACCTTC; CDR3: CSAVAGDYGYTF
V: TRBV15; J: TRBJ2-5; D: -; size: few; DNA: TGTGCCACCACCTCGGGGGATCAAGAGACCCAGTACTTC; CDR3: CATTSGDQETQYF
V: TRBV5-5; J: TRBJ2-7; D: -; size: -; DNA: TGTGCCAGCAGCTTGGTAGGGTCAGACGAGCAGTACTTC; CDR3: CASSLVGSDEQYF